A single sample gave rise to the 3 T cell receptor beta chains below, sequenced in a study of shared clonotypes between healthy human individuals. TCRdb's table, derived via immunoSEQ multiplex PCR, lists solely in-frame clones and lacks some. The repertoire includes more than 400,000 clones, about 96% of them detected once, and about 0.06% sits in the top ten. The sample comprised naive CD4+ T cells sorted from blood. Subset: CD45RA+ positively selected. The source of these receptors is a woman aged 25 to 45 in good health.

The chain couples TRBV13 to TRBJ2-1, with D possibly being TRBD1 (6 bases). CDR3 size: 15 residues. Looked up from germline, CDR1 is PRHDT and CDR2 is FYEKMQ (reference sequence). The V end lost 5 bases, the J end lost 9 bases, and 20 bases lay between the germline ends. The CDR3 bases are TGTGCCAGCAGCCGAGGGTGGATGAGAGGGGGTGAGCAGTTCTTC. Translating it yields CASSRGWMRGGEQFF. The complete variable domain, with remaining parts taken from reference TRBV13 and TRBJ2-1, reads AAGVIQSPRHLIKEKRETATLKCYPIPRHDTVYWYQQGPGQDPQFLISFYEKMQSDKGSIPDRFSAQQFSDYHSELNMSSLELGDSALYFCASSRGWMRGGEQFFGPGTRLTVL.

DNA of the CDR3: TGTGCCAGCATCGAAAGATGGGCTAACTATGGCTACACCTTC. Amino acid sequence: CASIERWANYGYTF. This chain links TRBV28 with TRBJ1-2; no clear D. Germline CDR1 and CDR2: MDHEN and SYDVKM. V lost 7 bases, J lost 0 bases, and 12 bases lay in between. The CDR3 covers 14 residues.

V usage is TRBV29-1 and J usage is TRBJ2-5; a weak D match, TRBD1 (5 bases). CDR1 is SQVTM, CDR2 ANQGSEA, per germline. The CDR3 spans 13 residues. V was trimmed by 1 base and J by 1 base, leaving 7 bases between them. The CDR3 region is CSVEAGPQETQYF. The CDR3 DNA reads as TGCAGCGTTGAAGCAGGGCCCCAAGAGACCCAGTACTTC.